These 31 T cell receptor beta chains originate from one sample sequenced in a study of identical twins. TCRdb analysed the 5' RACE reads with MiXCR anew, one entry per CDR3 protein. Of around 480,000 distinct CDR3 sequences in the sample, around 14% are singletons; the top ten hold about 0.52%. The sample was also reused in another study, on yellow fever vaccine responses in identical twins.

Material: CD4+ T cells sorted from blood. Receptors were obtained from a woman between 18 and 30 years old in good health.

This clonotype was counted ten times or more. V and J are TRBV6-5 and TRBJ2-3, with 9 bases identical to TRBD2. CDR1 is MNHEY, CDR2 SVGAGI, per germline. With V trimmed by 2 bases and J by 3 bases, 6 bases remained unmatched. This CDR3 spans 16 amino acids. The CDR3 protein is CASSYQASGATDTQYF. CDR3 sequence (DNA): TGTGCCAGCAGTTACCAGGCTAGCGGGGCTACAGATACGCAGTATTTT.

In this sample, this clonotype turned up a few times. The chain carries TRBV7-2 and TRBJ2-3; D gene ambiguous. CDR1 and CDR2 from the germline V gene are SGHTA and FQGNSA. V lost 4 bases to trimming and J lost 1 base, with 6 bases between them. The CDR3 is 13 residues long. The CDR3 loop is CASSSEGTDTQYF. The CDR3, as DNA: TGTGCCAGCAGCTCGGAAGGCACAGATACGCAGTATTTT.

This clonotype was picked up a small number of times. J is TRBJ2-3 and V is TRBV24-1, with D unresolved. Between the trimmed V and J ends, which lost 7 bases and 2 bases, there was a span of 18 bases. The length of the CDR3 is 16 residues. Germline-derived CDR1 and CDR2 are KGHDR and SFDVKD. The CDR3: CATSSAMGGITDTQYF. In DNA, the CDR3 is TGTGCCACCAGCTCAGCGATGGGCGGAATCACAGATACGCAGTATTTT.

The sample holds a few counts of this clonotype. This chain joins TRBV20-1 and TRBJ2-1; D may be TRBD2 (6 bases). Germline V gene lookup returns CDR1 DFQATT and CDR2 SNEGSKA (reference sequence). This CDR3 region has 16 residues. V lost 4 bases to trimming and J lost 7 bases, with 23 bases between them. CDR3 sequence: CSAILPQGLLQNEQFF. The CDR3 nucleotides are TGCAGTGCTATCCTCCCCCAGGGACTTTTACAGAATGAGCAGTTCTTC.

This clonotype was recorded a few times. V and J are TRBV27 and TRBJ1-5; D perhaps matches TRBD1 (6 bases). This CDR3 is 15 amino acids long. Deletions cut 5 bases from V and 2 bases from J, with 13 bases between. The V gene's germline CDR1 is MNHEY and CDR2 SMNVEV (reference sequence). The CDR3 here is CASSVVTGRNQPQHF. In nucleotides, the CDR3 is TGTGCCAGCAGTGTAGTAACAGGGCGCAATCAGCCCCAGCATTTT.

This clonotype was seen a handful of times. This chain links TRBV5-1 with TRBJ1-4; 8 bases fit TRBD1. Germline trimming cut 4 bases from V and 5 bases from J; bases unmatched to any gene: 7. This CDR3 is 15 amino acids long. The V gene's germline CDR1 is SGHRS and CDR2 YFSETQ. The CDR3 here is CASSIGQGVNEKLFF. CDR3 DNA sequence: TGCGCCAGCAGCATCGGACAGGGCGTAAATGAAAAACTGTTTTTT.

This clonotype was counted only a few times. CDR3: CASSLTLGGGYTF. CDR3 nucleotides: TGTGCCAGCAGCTTAACACTGGGTGGGGGCTACACCTTC. This chain connects TRBV7-2 to TRBJ1-2; D is uncertain. From germline, CDR1 is SGHTA and CDR2 FQGNSA. The CDR3 has 13 amino acids. Trimming stripped 2 bases from V and 8 bases from J, with 12 bases between.

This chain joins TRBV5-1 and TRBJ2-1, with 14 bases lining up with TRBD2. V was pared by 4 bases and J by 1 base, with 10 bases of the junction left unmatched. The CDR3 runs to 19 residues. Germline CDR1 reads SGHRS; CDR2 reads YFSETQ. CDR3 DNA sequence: TGCGCCAGCAGCACAAAGACTAGCGGGGGGGCAGGGTCCTACAATGAGCAGTTCTTC. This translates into CASSTKTSGGAGSYNEQFF.

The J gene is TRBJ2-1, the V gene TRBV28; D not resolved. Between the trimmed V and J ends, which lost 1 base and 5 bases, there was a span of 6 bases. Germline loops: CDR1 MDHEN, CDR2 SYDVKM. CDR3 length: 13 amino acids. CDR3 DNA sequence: TGTGCCAGCAGTTTATCGGCCCACAATGAGCAGTTCTTC. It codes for CASSLSAHNEQFF.

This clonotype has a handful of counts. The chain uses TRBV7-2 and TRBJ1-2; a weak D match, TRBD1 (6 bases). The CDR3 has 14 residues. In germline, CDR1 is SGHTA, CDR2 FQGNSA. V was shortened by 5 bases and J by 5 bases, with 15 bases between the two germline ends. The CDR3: CASSGRDQGYGYTF. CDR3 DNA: TGTGCCAGCAGCGGCCGAGATCAGGGGTATGGCTACACCTTC.

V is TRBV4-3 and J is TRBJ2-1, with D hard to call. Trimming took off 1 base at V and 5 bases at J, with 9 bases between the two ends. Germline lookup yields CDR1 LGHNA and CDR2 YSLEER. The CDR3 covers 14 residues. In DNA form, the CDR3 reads TGCGCCAGCAGCCAAGCCCCACTACACAATGAGCAGTTCTTC. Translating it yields CASSQAPLHNEQFF.

Written as DNA, the CDR3 is TGTGCCATCGATGGAGGGCCCGGAGAGACCCAGTACTTC. Protein sequence: CAIDGGPGETQYF. The rearrangement uses TRBV10-3 and TRBJ2-5; a weak D match, TRBD2 (6 bases). CDR1 is ENHRY, CDR2 SYGVKD, per germline. This CDR3 has 13 residues. V lost 8 bases and J lost 4, with 14 bases in between.

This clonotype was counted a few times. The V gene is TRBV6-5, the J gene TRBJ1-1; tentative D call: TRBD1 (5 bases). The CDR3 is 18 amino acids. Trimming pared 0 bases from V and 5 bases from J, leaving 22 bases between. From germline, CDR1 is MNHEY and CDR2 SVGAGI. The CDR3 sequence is CASSYSNRRQGGGTEAFF. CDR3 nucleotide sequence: TGTGCCAGCAGTTACTCGAATAGGCGCCAGGGAGGAGGGACTGAAGCTTTCTTT.

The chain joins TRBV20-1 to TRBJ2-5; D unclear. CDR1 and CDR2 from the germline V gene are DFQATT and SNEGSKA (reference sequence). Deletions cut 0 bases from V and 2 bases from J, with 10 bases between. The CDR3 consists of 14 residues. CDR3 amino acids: CSARDWAEQETQYF. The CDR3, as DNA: TGCAGTGCTAGAGATTGGGCAGAACAAGAGACCCAGTACTTC.

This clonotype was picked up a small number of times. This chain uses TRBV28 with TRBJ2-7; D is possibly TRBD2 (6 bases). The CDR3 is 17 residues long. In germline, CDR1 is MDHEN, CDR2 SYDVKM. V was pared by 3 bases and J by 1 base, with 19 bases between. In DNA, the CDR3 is TGTGCCAGCAGTTTTTTGTCTGGGGGGAGTCGATCCTACGAGCAGTACTTC. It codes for CASSFLSGGSRSYEQYF.

In DNA, the CDR3 is TGCGCCAGCAGCTTGGGCTCCATCCCCGCCGAGCAGTACTTC. As protein: CASSLGSIPAEQYF. V usage is TRBV5-1 and J usage is TRBJ2-7; D remains ambiguous. V lost 0 bases to trimming and J lost 6 bases, with 13 bases between them. The germline gives CDR1 SGHRS, CDR2 YFSETQ. The CDR3 loop spans 14 amino acids.

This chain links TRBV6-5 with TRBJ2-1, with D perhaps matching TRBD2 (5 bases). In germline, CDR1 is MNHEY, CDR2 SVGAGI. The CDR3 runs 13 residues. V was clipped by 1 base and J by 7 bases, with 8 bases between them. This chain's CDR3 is CASSYFEGNEQFF. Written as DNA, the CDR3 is TGTGCCAGCAGTTACTTCGAGGGAAATGAGCAGTTCTTC.

CDR3 protein: CASSQESLQFF. The CDR3, as DNA: TGTGCCAGCAGCCAAGAATCACTCCAGTTCTTC. The chain uses TRBV4-2 and TRBJ2-1; unclear D gene. Between the trimmed V and J ends, which lost 0 bases and 13 bases, there was a span of 7 bases. From germline, CDR1 is LGHNA and CDR2 YNFKEQ. There are 11 residues in the CDR3.

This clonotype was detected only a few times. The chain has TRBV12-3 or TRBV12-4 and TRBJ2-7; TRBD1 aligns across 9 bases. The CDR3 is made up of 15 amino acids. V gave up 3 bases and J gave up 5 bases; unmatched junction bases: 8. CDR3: CASSFGQGFSNEQYF. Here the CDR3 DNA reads TGTGCCAGCAGTTTCGGACAGGGGTTTTCCAACGAGCAGTACTTC.

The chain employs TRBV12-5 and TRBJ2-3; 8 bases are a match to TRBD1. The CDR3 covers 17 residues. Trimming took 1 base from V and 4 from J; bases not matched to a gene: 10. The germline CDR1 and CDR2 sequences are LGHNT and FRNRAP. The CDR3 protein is CASGLGRQGPSADTQYF. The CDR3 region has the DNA TGTGCTAGTGGTTTGGGACGACAGGGGCCGAGCGCAGATACGCAGTATTTT.

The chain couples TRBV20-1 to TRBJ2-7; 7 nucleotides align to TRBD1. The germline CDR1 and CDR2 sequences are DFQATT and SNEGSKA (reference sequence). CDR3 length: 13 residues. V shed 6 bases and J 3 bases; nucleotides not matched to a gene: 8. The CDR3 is CSAPDRDGYEQYF. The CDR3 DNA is TGCAGTGCCCCAGACAGGGACGGCTACGAGCAGTACTTC.

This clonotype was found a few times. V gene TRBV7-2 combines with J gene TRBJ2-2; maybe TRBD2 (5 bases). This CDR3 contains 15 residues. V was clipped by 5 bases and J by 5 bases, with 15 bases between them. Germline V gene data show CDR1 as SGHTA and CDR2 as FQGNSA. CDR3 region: CASSVRGRRTGELFF. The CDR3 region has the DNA TGTGCCAGCAGCGTCCGGGGAAGGCGGACCGGGGAGCTGTTTTTT.

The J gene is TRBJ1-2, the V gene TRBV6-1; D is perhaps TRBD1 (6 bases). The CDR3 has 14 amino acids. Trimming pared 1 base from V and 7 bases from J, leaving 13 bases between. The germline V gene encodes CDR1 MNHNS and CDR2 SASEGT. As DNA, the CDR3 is TGTGCCAGCAGTGAAGGAGTGGGGGCCCGTGGCTACACCTTC. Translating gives CASSEGVGARGYTF.

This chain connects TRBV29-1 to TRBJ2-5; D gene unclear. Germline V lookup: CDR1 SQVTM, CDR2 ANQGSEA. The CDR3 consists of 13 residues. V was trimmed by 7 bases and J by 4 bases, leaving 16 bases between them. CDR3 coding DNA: TGCAGCGCCGACGAGACTTCCCGAGAGACCCAGTACTTC. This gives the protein CSADETSRETQYF.

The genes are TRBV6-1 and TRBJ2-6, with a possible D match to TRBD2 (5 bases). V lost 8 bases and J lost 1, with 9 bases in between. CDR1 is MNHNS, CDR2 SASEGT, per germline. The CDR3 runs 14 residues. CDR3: CASLEGSGANVLTF. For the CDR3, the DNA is TGTGCCAGCCTTGAGGGATCTGGGGCCAACGTCCTGACTTTC.

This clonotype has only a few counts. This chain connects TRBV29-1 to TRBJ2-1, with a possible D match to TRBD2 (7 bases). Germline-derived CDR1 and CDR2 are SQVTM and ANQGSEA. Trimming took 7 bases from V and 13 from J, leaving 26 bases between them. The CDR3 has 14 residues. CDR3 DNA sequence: TGCAGCGCCACCCCGGGGACACAGGGAGGGGAACAGTTCTTC. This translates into CSATPGTQGGEQFF.

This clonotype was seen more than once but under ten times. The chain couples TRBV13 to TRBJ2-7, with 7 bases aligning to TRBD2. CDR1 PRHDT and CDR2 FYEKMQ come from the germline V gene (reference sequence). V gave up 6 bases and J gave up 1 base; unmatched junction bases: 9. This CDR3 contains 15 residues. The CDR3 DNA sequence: TGTGCCAGCAGGCTTGGGGGGGGAAGGTCCTACGAGCAGTACTTC. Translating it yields CASRLGGGRSYEQYF.

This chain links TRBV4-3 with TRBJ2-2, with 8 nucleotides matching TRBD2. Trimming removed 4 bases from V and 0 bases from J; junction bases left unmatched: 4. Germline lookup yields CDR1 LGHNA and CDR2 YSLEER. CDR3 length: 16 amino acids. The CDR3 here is CASSLQLAANTGELFF. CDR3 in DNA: TGCGCCAGCAGCCTGCAACTAGCGGCGAACACCGGGGAGCTGTTTTTT.

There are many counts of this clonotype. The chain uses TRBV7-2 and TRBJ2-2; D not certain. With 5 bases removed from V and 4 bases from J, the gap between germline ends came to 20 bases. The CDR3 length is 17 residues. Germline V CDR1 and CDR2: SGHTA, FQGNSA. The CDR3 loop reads CASSPKSAGLFTGELFF. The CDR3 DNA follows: TGTGCCAGCAGCCCCAAGTCGGCAGGCTTATTCACCGGGGAGCTGTTTTTT.

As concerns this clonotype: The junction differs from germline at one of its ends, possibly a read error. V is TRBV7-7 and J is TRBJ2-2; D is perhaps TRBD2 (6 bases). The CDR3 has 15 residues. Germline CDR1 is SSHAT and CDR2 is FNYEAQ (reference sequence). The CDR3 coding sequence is TGTGCTAGCAGCTCCGGGGCGGGGTCCACCGGGGAGCTGTTTTTT. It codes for CASSSGAGSTGELFF.

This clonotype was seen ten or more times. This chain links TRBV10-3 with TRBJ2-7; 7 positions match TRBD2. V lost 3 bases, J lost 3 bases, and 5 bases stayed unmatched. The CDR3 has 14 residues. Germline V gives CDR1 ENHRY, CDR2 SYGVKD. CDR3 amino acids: CAISDGGRIYEQYF. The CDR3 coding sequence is TGTGCCATCAGTGACGGGGGGAGGATCTACGAGCAGTACTTC.